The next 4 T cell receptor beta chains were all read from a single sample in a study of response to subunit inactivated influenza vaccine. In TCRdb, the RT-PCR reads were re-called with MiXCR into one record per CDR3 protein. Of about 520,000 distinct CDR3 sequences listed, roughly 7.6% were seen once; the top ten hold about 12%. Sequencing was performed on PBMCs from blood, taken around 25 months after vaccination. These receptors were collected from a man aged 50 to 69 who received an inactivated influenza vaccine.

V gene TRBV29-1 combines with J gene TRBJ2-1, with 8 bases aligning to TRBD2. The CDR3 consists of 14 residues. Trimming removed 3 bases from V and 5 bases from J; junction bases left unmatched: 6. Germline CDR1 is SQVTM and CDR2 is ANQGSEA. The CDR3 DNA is TGCAGCGTTGACATCGGGACTAGGGACAATGAGCAGTTCTTC. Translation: CSVDIGTRDNEQFF.

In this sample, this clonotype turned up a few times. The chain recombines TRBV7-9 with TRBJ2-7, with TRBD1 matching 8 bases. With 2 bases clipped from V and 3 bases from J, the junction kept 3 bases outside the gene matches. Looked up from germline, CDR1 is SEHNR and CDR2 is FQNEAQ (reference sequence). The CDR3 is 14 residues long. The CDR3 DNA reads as TGTGCCAGCAGCTTACCAGGGGGCCTCTACGAGCAGTACTTC. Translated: CASSLPGGLYEQYF.

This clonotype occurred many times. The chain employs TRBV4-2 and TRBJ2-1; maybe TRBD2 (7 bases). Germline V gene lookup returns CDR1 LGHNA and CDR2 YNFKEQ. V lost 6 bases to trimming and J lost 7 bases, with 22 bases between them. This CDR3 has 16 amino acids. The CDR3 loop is CASSVQGTGGLNEQFF. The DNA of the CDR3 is TGTGCCAGCAGTGTCCAGGGGACGGGAGGTTTAAATGAGCAGTTCTTC.

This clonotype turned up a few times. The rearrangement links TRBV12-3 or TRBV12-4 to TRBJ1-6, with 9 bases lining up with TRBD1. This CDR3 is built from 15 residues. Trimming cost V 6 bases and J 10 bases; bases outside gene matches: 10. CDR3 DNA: TGTGCCAGCAGCCGTCAACAGGGGGCCGGGTCACCCCTCCACTTT. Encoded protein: CASSRQQGAGSPLHF.